This TCR beta chain appears in the sequencing data of a study of control samples from healthy donors and cancer patients. The length of the CDR3 is 15 residues. The germline CDR1 and CDR2 sequences are ENHRY and SYGVKD. The germline V and J ends were trimmed by 10 bases and 2 bases, with 15 bases remaining between them. Method: immunoSEQ multiplex PCR; TCRdb's copy keeps in-frame clones and lacks some. The data show roughly 28,000 clones, with 79% seen just once and roughly 21% held by the top ten. The J gene is TRBJ2-6, the V gene TRBV10-3; D gene unclear. The sample was PBMCs. This sequence was found in a man in his sixties with head and neck cancer. CDR3 protein: CATPSPKAGANVLTF. In DNA form, the CDR3 reads TGTGCCACGCCATCCCCGAAGGCTGGGGCCAACGTCCTGACTTTC.